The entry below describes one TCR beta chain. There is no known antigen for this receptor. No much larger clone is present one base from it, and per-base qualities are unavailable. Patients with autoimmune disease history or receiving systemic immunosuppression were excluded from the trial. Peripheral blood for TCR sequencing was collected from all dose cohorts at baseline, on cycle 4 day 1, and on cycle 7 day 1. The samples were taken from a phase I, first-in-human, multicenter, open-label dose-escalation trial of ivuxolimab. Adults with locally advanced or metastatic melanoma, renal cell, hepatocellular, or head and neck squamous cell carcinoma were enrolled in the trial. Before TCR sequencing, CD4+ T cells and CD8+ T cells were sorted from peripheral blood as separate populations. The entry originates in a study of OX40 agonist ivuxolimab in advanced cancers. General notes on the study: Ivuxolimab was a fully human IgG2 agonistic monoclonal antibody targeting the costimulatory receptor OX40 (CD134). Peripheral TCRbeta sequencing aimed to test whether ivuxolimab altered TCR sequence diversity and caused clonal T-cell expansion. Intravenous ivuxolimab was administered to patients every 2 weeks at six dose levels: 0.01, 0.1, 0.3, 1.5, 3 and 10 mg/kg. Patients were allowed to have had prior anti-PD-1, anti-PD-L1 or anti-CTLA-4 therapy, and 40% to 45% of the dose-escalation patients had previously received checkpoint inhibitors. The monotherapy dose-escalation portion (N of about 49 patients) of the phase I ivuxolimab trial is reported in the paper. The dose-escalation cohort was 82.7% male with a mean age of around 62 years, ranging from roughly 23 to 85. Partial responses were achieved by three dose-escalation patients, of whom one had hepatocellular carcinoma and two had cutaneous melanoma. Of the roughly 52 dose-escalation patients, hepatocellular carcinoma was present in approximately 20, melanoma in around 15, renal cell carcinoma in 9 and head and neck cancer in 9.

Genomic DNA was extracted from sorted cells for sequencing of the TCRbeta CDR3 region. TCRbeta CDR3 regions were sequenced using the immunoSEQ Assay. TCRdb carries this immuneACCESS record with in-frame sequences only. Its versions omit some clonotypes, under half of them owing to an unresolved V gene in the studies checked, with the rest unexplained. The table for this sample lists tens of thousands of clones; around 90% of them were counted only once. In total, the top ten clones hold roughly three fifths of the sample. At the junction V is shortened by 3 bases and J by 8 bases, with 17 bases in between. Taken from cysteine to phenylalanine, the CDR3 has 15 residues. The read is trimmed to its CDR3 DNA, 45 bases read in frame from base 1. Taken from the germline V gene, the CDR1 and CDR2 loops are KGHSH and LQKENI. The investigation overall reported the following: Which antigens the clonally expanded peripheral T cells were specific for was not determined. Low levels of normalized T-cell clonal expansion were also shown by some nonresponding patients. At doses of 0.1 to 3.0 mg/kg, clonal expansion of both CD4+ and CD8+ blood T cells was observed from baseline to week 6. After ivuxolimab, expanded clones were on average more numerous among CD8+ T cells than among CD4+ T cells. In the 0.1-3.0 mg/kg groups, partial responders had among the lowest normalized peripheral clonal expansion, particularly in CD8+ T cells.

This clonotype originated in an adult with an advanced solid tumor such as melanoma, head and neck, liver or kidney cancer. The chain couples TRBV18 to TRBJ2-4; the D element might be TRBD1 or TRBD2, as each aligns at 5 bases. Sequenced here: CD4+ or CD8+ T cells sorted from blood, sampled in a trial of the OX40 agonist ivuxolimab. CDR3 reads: CASSPPGYGDHIQYF. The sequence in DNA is TGTGCCAGCTCACCCCCAGGGTACGGGGATCACATTCAGTACTTC.